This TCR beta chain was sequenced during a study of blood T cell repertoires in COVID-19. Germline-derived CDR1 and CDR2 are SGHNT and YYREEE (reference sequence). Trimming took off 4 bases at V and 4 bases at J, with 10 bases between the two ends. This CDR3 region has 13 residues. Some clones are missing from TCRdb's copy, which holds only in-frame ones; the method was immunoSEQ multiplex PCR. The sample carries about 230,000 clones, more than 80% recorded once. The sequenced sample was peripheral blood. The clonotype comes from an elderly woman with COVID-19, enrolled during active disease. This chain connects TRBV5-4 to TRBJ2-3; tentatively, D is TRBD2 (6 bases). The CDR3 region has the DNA TGTGCCAGCAGCCGGGAGAGACCAGATACGCAGTATTTT. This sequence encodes CASSRERPDTQYF.